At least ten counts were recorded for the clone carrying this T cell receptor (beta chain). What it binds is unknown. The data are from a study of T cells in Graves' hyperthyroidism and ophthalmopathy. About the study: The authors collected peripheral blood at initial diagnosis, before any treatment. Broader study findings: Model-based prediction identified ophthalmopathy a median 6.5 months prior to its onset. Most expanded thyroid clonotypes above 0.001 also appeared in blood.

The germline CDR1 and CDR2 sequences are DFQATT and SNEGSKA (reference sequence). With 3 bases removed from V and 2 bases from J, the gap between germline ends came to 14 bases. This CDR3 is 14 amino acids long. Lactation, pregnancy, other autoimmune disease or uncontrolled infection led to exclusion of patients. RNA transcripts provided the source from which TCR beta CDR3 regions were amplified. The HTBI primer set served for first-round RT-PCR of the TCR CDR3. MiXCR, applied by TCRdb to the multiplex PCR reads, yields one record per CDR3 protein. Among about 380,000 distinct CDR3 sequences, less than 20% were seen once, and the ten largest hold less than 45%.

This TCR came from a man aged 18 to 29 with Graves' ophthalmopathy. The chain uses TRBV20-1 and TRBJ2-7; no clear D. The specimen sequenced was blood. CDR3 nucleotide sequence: TGCAGTGCTAGGTCATGGTCTGGGGCCTACGAGCAGTACTTC. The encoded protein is CSARSWSGAYEQYF.